This passage covers 25 T cell receptor beta chains from one sample sequenced in a study of cytomegalovirus exposure and HLA in healthy donors. It was with 60 Vbeta and 13 Jbeta primers that the PCR ran. TCRdb keeps only in-frame clones here, not all; method: immunoSEQ multiplex PCR. The repertoire holds tens of thousands of clones, with 75% to 85% as singletons. Specimen: PBMCs. The receptors were gathered from a woman in her twenties or thirties in good health and CMV-seronegative.

This chain uses TRBV2 with TRBJ2-5, with TRBD2 as a possible D gene (6 bases). V lost 7 bases to trimming and J lost 3 bases, with 15 bases between them. There are 14 residues in the CDR3. CDR1 and CDR2 from the germline V gene are SNHLY and FYNNEI. For the CDR3, the DNA is TGTGCCAGCACCCTGACCCCGGGGGAAGAGACCCAGTACTTC. It encodes CASTLTPGEETQYF.

This clone was recorded once. The genes are TRBV10-3 and TRBJ2-5; 7 bases align to TRBD2. TRBJ2-7 explains the end of the DNA better; the J call may be wrong. CDR3 length: 15 amino acids. The germline CDR1 and CDR2 sequences are ENHRY and SYGVKD. The CDR3 reads CAISDYTSVSYEQYF. In nucleotides, the CDR3 is TGTGCCATCAGTGATTATACTAGCGTCTCCTACGAGCAGTACTTC.

This clone appeared once. The gene calls are TRBV30 and TRBJ1-5; no clear D. The CDR3 extends over 15 amino acids. Germline V gives CDR1 GTSNPN, CDR2 SVGIG (reference sequence). V lost 0 bases to trimming and J lost 0 bases, with 9 bases between them. In DNA form, the CDR3 reads TGTGCCTGGAGTGTAGGGAGTGGTAGCAATCAGCCCCAGCATTTT. It translates to CAWSVGSGSNQPQHF.

This clone was seen a few times. This chain links TRBV7-3 with TRBJ2-3; D is perhaps TRBD2 (6 bases). The CDR3 is made up of 15 amino acids. Germline CDR1 and CDR2: SGHTA and FQGTGA. The V end was cut by 2 bases, the J end by 1 base, with 10 bases between. CDR3 loop: CASSLAASGTDTQYF. The CDR3 DNA reads TGTGCCAGCAGCTTAGCGGCTAGCGGCACAGATACGCAGTATTTT. Together with reference TRBV7-3 and TRBJ2-3, the CDR3 gives the full variable domain: GAGVSQTPSNKVTEKGKYVELRCDPISGHTALYWYRQSLGQGPEFLIYFQGTGAADDSGLPNDRFFAVRPEGSVSTLKIQRTERGDSAVYLCASSLAASGTDTQYFGPGTRLTVL.

The genes are TRBV28 and TRBJ1-2; 8 bases match TRBD1. The V segment lost 7 bases and the J segment 5 bases; nucleotides outside the gene matches: 15. Germline CDR1 MDHEN, CDR2 SYDVKM. The CDR3 extends over 16 amino acids. This CDR3 reads CASNLPRDRRGYGYTF. CDR3 sequence (DNA): TGTGCCAGCAACTTACCACGGGACAGGAGAGGGTATGGCTACACCTTC.

This chain links TRBV9 with TRBJ2-7; 7 nucleotides agree with TRBD2. The J segment lost 3 bases and the V segment lost 0 bases, leaving 6 bases of the junction unmatched. The germline V gene encodes CDR1 SGDLS and CDR2 YYNGEE. The CDR3 spans 15 residues. The CDR3 region has the DNA TGTGCCAGCAGCGTAGGAGGTGGACTAGACTACGAGCAGTACTTC. Amino acids: CASSVGGGLDYEQYF.

The chain recombines TRBV28 with TRBJ1-2; D remains unclear. CDR3 size: 14 residues. V was cut by 5 bases and J by 2 bases, with 12 bases left in between. CDR1 and CDR2 (germline): MDHEN, SYDVKM. CDR3 region: CASSLATPNYGYTF. The CDR3 DNA is TGTGCCAGCAGTCTAGCCACGCCAAACTATGGCTACACCTTC.

This chain links TRBV29-1 with TRBJ2-5; the match to TRBD1 covers 9 bases. The CDR3 loop spans 13 amino acids. The V gene's germline CDR1 is SQVTM and CDR2 ANQGSEA. With V trimmed by 8 bases and J by 4 bases, 8 bases remained unmatched. The CDR3 coding sequence is TGCAGCATAGACAGGGGGAGTGGAGAGACCCAGTACTTC. Amino acids: CSIDRGSGETQYF.

The CDR3 here is CASSARTGGVGEKLFF. As DNA, the CDR3 is TGTGCCAGCAGCGCACGAACAGGGGGCGTTGGTGAAAAACTGTTTTTT. The chain recombines TRBV9 with TRBJ1-4; 9 bases align to TRBD1. J was trimmed by 7 bases and V by 3 bases; bases with no gene match: 10. Germline V CDR1 and CDR2: SGDLS, YYNGEE. The CDR3 is 16 residues long. Variable domain in full (rest from reference TRBV9 and TRBJ1-4): DSGVTQTPKHLITATGQRVTLRCSPRSGDLSVYWYQQSLDQGLQFLIQYYNGEERAKGNILERFSAQQFPDLHSELNLSSLELGDSALYFCASSARTGGVGEKLFFGSGTQLSVL.

This clone was detected only a few times. The chain combines TRBV2 with TRBJ1-2; tentative D call: TRBD1 (6 bases). V was cut by 2 bases and J by 0 bases, with 7 bases left in between. Per the germline V gene, CDR1 is SNHLY and CDR2 is FYNNEI. The CDR3 has 14 residues. In nucleotides, the CDR3 is TGTGCCAGCAGTGAAACAGGGTCTAACTATGGCTACACCTTC. As protein: CASSETGSNYGYTF.

The rearrangement joins TRBV5-1 to TRBJ2-1, with TRBD1 matching 9 bases. The CDR3 covers 14 residues. With V trimmed by 0 bases and J by 7 bases, 2 bases remained unmatched. The germline V gene has CDR1 SGHRS and CDR2 YFSETQ. Here the CDR3 DNA reads TGCGCCAGCAGCTTGGGACAGGGGGGAAATGAGCAGTTCTTC. Residues: CASSLGQGGNEQFF.

The chain links TRBV13 to TRBJ1-6; unclear D gene. Germline V gives CDR1 PRHDT, CDR2 FYEKMQ (reference sequence). CDR3 length: 17 amino acids. Trimming pared 2 bases from V and 0 bases from J, leaving 11 bases between. Here the CDR3 DNA reads TGTGCCAGCAGCTTAAGGAATCGGGGCTCCTATAATTCACCCCTCCACTTT. This gives the protein CASSLRNRGSYNSPLHF.

The sample holds one count of this clone. The V gene is TRBV6-5, the J gene TRBJ1-5; 7 bases are a match to TRBD1. Trimming cost V 6 bases and J 2 bases; bases outside gene matches: 7. The CDR3 length is 15 residues. Germline lookup yields CDR1 MNHEY and CDR2 SVGAGI. CDR3 sequence (DNA): TGTGCCAGCAGGAAGACAGGGACGGGCAATCAGCCCCAGCATTTT. Residues: CASRKTGTGNQPQHF.

In regard to this clone: Mismatch with germline at one junction end may stem from a read error. The rearrangement links TRBV27 to TRBJ2-7; 13 positions match TRBD2. The germline V gene encodes CDR1 MNHEY and CDR2 SMNVEV (reference sequence). This CDR3 contains 14 residues. In nucleotides, the CDR3 is TGTGCCAGCAGTTTATCAGGGACTAGCGGGATAATAGGATTC. Encoded protein: CASSLSGTSGIIGF.

The DNA of the CDR3 is TGTGCCAGCAGTTCCCTCGGGACAGAAAACATTCAGTACTTC. This translates into CASSSLGTENIQYF. This rearrangement joins TRBV28 to TRBJ2-4, with 7 bases aligning to TRBD1. V lost 4 bases and J lost 5; bases outside the gene matches: 5. The germline V gene encodes CDR1 MDHEN and CDR2 SYDVKM. There are 14 residues in the CDR3.

This chain connects TRBV9 to TRBJ1-4; 7 bases are shared with TRBD1. Germline V gene sequence: CDR1 SGDLS, CDR2 YYNGEE. The CDR3 is 14 amino acids. J gave up 8 bases and V 6 bases, and 10 bases lay outside the gene matches. CDR3 DNA: TGTGCCAGCACCACAGGGGACGGATCGGAAAAACTGTTTTTT. Translating gives CASTTGDGSEKLFF. The full variable domain, its missing parts supplied by reference TRBV9 and TRBJ1-4, is DSGVTQTPKHLITATGQRVTLRCSPRSGDLSVYWYQQSLDQGLQFLIQYYNGEERAKGNILERFSAQQFPDLHSELNLSSLELGDSALYFCASTTGDGSEKLFFGSGTQLSVL.

The chain couples TRBV2 to TRBJ2-1, with TRBD2 matching 12 bases. After removal of 7 bases from V and 4 bases from J, the junction contained 8 bases not matched to a gene. The germline V gene has CDR1 SNHLY and CDR2 FYNNEI. The CDR3 totals 16 residues. Here the CDR3 reads CASNRRGLAGYNEQFF. CDR3 sequence (DNA): TGTGCCAGCAACCGGAGGGGACTAGCGGGTTACAATGAGCAGTTCTTC.

The chain joins TRBV4-3 to TRBJ2-1; D not certain. This CDR3 has 13 amino acids. V was shortened by 4 bases and J by 5 bases, with 9 bases between the two germline ends. Germline loops: CDR1 LGHNA, CDR2 YSLEER. This CDR3 is CASSRLLNNEQFF. CDR3 DNA sequence: TGCGCCAGCAGCCGGTTACTCAACAATGAGCAGTTCTTC.

This clone was detected only once. The gene calls are TRBV15 and TRBJ1-2; 9 bases are shared with TRBD1. The CDR3 contains 16 residues. Losses at the gene ends were 0 bases for V and 2 bases for J; bases not matched to a gene: 4. Germline V gives CDR1 LNHNV, CDR2 YYDKDF (reference sequence). CDR3 in DNA: TGTGCCACCAGCAGAGATACAGGGGGCCTAAACTATGGCTACACCTTC. Residues: CATSRDTGGLNYGYTF.

This clone was observed once. This chain uses TRBV10-2 with TRBJ1-1, with D possibly being TRBD1 (5 bases). V lost 4 bases, J lost 7 bases, and 16 bases lay in between. Germline lookup yields CDR1 WSHSY and CDR2 SAAADI. The CDR3 sequence is 14 residues long. As DNA, the CDR3 is TGCGCCAGCAGTGTGGGCAGGGCTGTAGGTGAAGCTTTCTTT. This sequence encodes CASSVGRAVGEAFF.

V is TRBV7-2 and J is TRBJ1-2; 7 bases are a match to TRBD1. The CDR3 loop spans 11 amino acids. After removal of 5 bases from V and 8 bases from J, the junction contained 2 bases not matched to a gene. CDR1 and CDR2 (germline): SGHTA, FQGNSA. The DNA for the CDR3 is TGTGCCAGCAGCCCACAGGGGGGCTACACCTTC. It specifies CASSPQGGYTF.

This chain uses TRBV11-2 with TRBJ2-7; 8 bases match TRBD2. V lost 1 base and J lost 3; bases outside the gene matches: 8. Germline values: CDR1 SGHAT, CDR2 FQNNGV. This CDR3 has 16 amino acids. CDR3 bases: TGTGCCAGCAGCTTAGGAACTAGCGGTAGGGGCTACGAGCAGTACTTC. As protein: CASSLGTSGRGYEQYF.

The V call is TRBV5-1, the J call TRBJ2-3, with D perhaps TRBD2 (5 bases). The CDR3 spans 14 residues. The V end was cut by 4 bases, the J end by 2 bases, with 11 bases between. The V gene's germline CDR1 is SGHRS and CDR2 YFSETQ. The CDR3 loop is CASSQTDSTDTQYF. CDR3 in DNA: TGCGCCAGCAGCCAAACGGACTCCACAGATACGCAGTATTTT.

As concerns this clone: At one end, the junction sequence differs from germline, possibly due to a read error. The chain links TRBV6-1 to TRBJ1-2; 7 bases fit TRBD1. CDR1 is MNHNS, CDR2 SASEGT, per germline. The CDR3 spans 15 residues. The CDR3 loop is CANSDWTGPNYGHTF. CDR3 DNA sequence: TGTGCCAACAGTGATTGGACAGGTCCCAACTATGGCCACACCTTC.

The chain uses TRBV5-1 and TRBJ2-3, with a tentative D call TRBD1 (6 bases). The CDR3 consists of 15 residues. Germline V lookup: CDR1 SGHRS, CDR2 YFSETQ. The V gene lost 2 bases and the J gene lost 0 bases, with 10 bases spanning the gap. CDR3 amino acids: CASSLQGTSTDTQYF. The CDR3 region has the DNA TGCGCCAGCAGCTTACAGGGTACAAGCACAGATACGCAGTATTTT.